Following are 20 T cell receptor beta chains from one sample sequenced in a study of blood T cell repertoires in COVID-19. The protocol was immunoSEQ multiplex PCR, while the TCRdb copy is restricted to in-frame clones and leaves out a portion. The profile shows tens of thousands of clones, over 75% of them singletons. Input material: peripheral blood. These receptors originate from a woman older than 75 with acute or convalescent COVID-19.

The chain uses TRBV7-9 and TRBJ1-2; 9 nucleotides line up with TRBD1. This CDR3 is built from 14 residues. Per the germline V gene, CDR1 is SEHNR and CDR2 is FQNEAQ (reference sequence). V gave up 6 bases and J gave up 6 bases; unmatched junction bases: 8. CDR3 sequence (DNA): TGTGCCAGCAGTATCGGACAGGGGATCGATGGCTACACCTTC. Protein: CASSIGQGIDGYTF.

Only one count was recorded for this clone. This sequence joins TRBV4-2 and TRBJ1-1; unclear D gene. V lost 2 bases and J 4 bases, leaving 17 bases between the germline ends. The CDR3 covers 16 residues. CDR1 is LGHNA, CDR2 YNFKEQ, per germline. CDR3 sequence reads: CASSQKWAREGTEAFF. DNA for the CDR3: TGTGCCAGCAGCCAAAAGTGGGCGAGGGAGGGCACTGAAGCTTTCTTT.

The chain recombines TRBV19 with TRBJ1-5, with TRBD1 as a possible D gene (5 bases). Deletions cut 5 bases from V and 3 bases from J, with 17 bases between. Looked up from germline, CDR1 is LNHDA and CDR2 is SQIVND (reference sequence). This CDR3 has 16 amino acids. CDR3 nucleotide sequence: TGTGCCAGTAGTCCGTTACTAGGGACTATCAATCAGCCCCAGCATTTT. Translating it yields CASSPLLGTINQPQHF. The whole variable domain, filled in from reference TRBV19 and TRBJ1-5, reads DGGITQSPKYLFRKEGQNVTLSCEQNLNHDAMYWYRQDPGQGLRLIYYSQIVNDFQKGDIAEGYSVSREKKESFPLTVTSAQKNPTAFYLCASSPLLGTINQPQHFGDGTRLSIL.

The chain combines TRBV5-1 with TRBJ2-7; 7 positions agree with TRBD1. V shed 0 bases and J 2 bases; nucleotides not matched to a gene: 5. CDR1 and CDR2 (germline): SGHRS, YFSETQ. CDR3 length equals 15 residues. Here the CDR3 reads CASSLAPGQAYEQYF. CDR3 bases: TGCGCCAGCAGCTTGGCCCCTGGACAGGCCTACGAGCAGTACTTC.

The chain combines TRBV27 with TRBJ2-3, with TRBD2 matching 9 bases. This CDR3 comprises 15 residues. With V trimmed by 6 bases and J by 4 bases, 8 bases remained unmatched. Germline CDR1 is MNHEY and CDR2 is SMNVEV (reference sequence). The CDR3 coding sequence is TGTGCCAGCAGCTCCCCGCCTAGCGGGGCAGATACGCAGTATTTT. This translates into CASSSPPSGADTQYF.

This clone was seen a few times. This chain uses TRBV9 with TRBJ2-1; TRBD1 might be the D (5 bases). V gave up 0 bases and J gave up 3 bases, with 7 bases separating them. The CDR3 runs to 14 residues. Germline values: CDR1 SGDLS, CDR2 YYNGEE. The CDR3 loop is CASSVADIYNEQFF. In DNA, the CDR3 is TGTGCCAGCAGCGTAGCGGACATCTACAATGAGCAGTTCTTC.

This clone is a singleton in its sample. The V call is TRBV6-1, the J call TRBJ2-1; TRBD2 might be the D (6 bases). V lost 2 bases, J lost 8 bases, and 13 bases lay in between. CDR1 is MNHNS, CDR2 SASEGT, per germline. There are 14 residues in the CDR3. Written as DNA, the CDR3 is TGTGCCAGCAGTGAACTAGGGCGGGGCGATGAGCAGTTCTTC. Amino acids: CASSELGRGDEQFF.

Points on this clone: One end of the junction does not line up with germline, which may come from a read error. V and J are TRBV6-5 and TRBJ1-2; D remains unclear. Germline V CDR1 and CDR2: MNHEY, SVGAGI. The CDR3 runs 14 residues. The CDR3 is CASTYQGANYGYTF. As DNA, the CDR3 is TGTGCCAGCACTTACCAAGGAGCTAACTATGGCTACACCTTC.

The DNA of the CDR3 is TGTGCCAGCAGGACTAGCGGGAGCTCCGAGCAGTACTTC. It specifies CASRTSGSSEQYF. V and J are TRBV6-5 and TRBJ2-7, with 12 bases matching TRBD2. The germline gives CDR1 MNHEY, CDR2 SVGAGI. The CDR3 is 13 amino acids. V was pared by 6 bases and J by 6 bases, with 3 bases of the junction left unmatched.

The CDR3: CASSFGTGVNEQFF. DNA of the CDR3: TGCGCCAGCAGCTTTGGAACGGGGGTGAATGAGCAGTTCTTC. This rearrangement joins TRBV5-1 to TRBJ2-1; tentative D call: TRBD2 (6 bases). This CDR3 spans 14 amino acids. V was pared by 2 bases and J by 7 bases, with 13 bases between. The germline V gene encodes CDR1 SGHRS and CDR2 YFSETQ.

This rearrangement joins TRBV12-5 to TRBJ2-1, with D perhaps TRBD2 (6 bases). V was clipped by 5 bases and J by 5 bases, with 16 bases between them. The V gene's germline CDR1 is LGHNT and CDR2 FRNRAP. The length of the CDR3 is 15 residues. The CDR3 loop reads CASGPPRRADNEQFF. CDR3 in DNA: TGTGCTAGTGGTCCCCCCCGGAGGGCTGACAATGAGCAGTTCTTC.

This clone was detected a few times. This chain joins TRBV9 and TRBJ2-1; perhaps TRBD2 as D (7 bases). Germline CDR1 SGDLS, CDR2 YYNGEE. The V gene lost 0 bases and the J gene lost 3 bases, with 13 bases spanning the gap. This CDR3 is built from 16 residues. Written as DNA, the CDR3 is TGTGCCAGCAGCGTAGATGGCGGGGGCGGCTACAATGAGCAGTTCTTC. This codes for CASSVDGGGGYNEQFF. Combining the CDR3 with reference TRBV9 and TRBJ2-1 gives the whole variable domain DSGVTQTPKHLITATGQRVTLRCSPRSGDLSVYWYQQSLDQGLQFLIQYYNGEERAKGNILERFSAQQFPDLHSELNLSSLELGDSALYFCASSVDGGGGYNEQFFGPGTRLTVL.

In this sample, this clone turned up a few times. The CDR3 coding sequence is TGCGCCAGCAGCTTGGTTACTACGGGAGGGCCGGAGGAGACCCAGTACTTC. Translating it yields CASSLVTTGGPEETQYF. V gene TRBV5-1 combines with J gene TRBJ2-5; 8 bases align to TRBD2. The CDR3 has 17 amino acids. Germline V gene lookup returns CDR1 SGHRS and CDR2 YFSETQ. Unmatched junction bases numbered 12, after V lost 0 bases and J lost 5 bases.

This chain's CDR3 is CASSSHQGSEAFF. DNA for the CDR3: TGTGCCAGCAGCTCGCACCAGGGTTCTGAAGCTTTCTTT. V and J are TRBV7-8 and TRBJ1-1; a possible D gene is TRBD1 (5 bases). The germline V and J ends were trimmed by 4 bases and 6 bases, with 12 bases remaining between them. Germline V gene data show CDR1 as SGHVS and CDR2 as FQNEAQ. The CDR3 totals 13 residues.

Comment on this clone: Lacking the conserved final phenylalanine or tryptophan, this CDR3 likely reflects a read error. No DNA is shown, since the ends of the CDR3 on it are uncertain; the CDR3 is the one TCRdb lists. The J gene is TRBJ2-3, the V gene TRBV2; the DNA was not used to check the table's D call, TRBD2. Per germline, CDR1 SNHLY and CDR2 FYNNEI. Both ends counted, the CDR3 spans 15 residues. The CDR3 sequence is CASSAAAGRTDTQFI.

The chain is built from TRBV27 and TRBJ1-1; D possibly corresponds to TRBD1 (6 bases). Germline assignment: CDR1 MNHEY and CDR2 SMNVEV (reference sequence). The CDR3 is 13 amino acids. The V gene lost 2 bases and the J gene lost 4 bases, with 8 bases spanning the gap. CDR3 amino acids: CASSLIRGTEAFF. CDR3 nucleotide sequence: TGTGCCAGCAGTTTAATCAGGGGCACTGAAGCTTTCTTT.

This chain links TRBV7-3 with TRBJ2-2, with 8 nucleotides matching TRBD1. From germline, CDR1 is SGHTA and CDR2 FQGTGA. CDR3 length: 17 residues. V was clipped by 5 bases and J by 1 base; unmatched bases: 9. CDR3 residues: CASSVDRARLNTGELFF. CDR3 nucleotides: TGTGCCAGCAGCGTGGACAGGGCAAGGCTGAACACCGGGGAGCTGTTTTTT.

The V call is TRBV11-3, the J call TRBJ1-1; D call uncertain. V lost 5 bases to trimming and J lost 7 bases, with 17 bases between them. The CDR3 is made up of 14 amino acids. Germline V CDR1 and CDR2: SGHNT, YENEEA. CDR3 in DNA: TGTGCCAGCAGCCCTAGCCCTACAGCGGGTGAAGCTTTCTTT. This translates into CASSPSPTAGEAFF.

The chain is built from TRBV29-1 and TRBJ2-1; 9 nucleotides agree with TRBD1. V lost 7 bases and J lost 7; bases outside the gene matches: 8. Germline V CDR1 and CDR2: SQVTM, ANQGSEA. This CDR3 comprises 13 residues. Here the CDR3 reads CSGTGQGLNEQFF. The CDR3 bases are TGCAGCGGTACGGGACAGGGTTTGAATGAGCAGTTCTTC.

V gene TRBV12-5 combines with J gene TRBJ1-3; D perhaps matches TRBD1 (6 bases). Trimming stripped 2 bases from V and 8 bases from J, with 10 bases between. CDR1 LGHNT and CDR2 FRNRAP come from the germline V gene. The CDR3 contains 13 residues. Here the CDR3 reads CASGLQQGYTIYF. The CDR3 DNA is TGTGCTAGTGGTTTGCAACAGGGTTACACCATATATTTT.